What follows describes a single T cell receptor (beta chain). The V and J ends lost 8 bases and 8 bases, in that order; junction bases with no gene match: 9. The CDR3 is 14 amino acids. CDR1 is LNHDA, CDR2 SQIVND, per germline (reference sequence). The data originate from a study of T cell changes during pregnancy in multiple sclerosis. Clones were read by immunoSEQ multiplex PCR, and TCRdb kept only the in-frame ones, dropping some. This table has about 40,000 clones, about 88% appearing once. The material was CD4+ T cells from peripheral blood mononuclear cells, obtained in the first trimester of pregnancy. The receptor was derived from a female donor with multiple sclerosis, enrolled in a pregnancy study. The chain is built from TRBV19 and TRBJ2-1; 10 nucleotides line up with TRBD2. This CDR3 is CASLAGAMKDEQFF. The CDR3 region has the DNA TGTGCCAGTCTAGCGGGGGCCATGAAGGATGAGCAGTTCTTC.